Listed below are T cell receptor beta chains from one sample, sequenced in a study of neurological immune-mediated disorders. TCRdb re-analysed the 5' RACE reads in MiXCR, keeping a single row per CDR3 protein. This sample has 65,000 to 70,000 distinct CDR3 sequences; around 4.2% occur once, and the top ten carry 1% to 1.5%. The sequencing input was PBMCs. Source of these receptors: a man in his thirties or forties with multiple sclerosis. CDR3s include the opening cysteine and the closing phenylalanine or tryptophan. A D gene is named only where the DNA matches it firmly. Clone size is not always given. Where it is, it says once, few, many or a class for expanded clones.

many NA TRBJ2-3 TRBV5-1 CASSLVTGRPNTDTQYF TGCGCCAGCAGCTTGGTCACAGGGAGGCCCAACACAGATACGCAGTATTTT
few NA TRBJ1-2 TRBV18 CASSPADLPGNYGYTF TGTGCCAGCTCACCCGCCGACCTCCCAGGGAACTATGGCTACACCTTC
many NA TRBJ2-5 TRBV7-8 CASSLAGRGKETQYF TGTGCCAGCAGCTTAGCGGGACGGGGCAAAGAGACCCAGTACTTC
many NA TRBJ2-2 TRBV4-1 CASSLQVNTGELFF TGCGCCAGCAGCTTACAGGTCAACACCGGGGAGCTGTTTTTT
many TRBD1 TRBJ2-2 TRBV2 CASIGGAGTGELFF TGTGCCAGCATAGGGGGCGCCGGCACCGGGGAGCTGTTTTTT
once NA TRBJ1-1 TRBV7-9 CASSPEGGVNTEAFF TGTGCCAGCAGCCCAGAGGGGGGCGTGAACACTGAAGCTTTCTTT
NA TRBD2 TRBJ2-5 TRBV5-1 CASSPGTIQETQYF TGCGCCAGCAGCCCTGGGACTATTCAAGAGACCCAGTACTTC
many NA TRBJ1-3 TRBV29-1 CSVESGHTIYF TGCAGCGTTGAATCGGGGCACACCATATATTTT
many NA TRBJ1-1 TRBV5-1 CASKADGDTEAFF TGCGCCAGCAAAGCGGACGGGGACACTGAAGCTTTCTTT
many NA TRBJ1-5 TRBV6-5 CASKDSAQHF TGTGCCAGCAAGGATTCAGCCCAGCATTTT
many TRBD2 TRBJ2-7 TRBV5-1 CASSLEGTSGYEQYF TGCGCCAGCAGCTTGGAAGGGACTAGCGGCTACGAGCAGTACTTC
many NA TRBJ1-6 TRBV7-2 CASSPDRVFSPLNF TGTGCCAGCAGCCCGGACCGGGTTTTTTCACCCCTCAACTTT
many TRBD1 TRBJ1-5 TRBV28 CASKGQANQPQHF TGTGCCAGCAAAGGACAGGCCAATCAGCCCCAGCATTTT
many NA TRBJ2-2 TRBV5-1 CASSLVGSNTGELFF TGCGCCAGCAGCTTGGTAGGATCTAACACCGGGGAGCTGTTTTTT
many NA TRBJ1-5 TRBV4-2 CASSQDFPRFQPQHF TGTGCCAGCAGCCAAGATTTCCCCAGGTTCCAGCCCCAGCATTTT
many TRBD2 TRBJ2-5 TRBV5-1 CASSLGLYSGGQETQYF TGCGCCAGCAGCTTGGGTCTGTATAGCGGGGGGCAAGAGACCCAGTACTTC
many TRBD1 TRBJ2-7 TRBV5-1 CASSSPRQGELYEQYF TGCGCCAGCAGCTCGCCAAGACAGGGGGAGCTCTACGAGCAGTACTTC
many NA TRBJ2-7 TRBV5-5 CASSLVGRSYEQYF TGTGCCAGCAGCTTGGTTGGGCGCTCCTACGAGCAGTACTTC
many TRBD2 TRBJ2-3 TRBV20-1 CSAFRSGFLRDTQYF TGCAGTGCTTTCCGTAGCGGGTTCTTAAGAGATACGCAGTATTTT
many NA TRBJ2-5 TRBV6-5 CASSYLVGGEETQYF TGTGCCAGCAGTTACTTGGTAGGGGGAGAGGAGACCCAGTACTTC
many NA TRBJ1-2 TRBV29-1 CSVDFWEGNYGYTF TGCAGCGTTGATTTCTGGGAGGGTAACTATGGCTACACCTTC
many NA TRBJ2-3 TRBV9 CASSTTLGRVDTQYF TGTGCCAGCAGCACCACCCTGGGTAGGGTGGATACGCAGTATTTT
NA NA TRBJ2-7 TRBV27 CASSRPGTFRQEQYF TGTGCCAGCAGTAGACCGGGAACCTTTCGCCAAGAGCAGTACTTC
many TRBD1 TRBJ1-6 TRBV5-8 CASSLVGTVNSPLNF TGTGCCAGCAGCTTGGTCGGGACAGTTAATTCACCCCTCAACTTT
few NA TRBJ2-2 TRBV5-1 CASSLIMTRGLAGELFF TGCGCCAGCAGCTTGATTATGACTAGGGGCCTCGCCGGGGAGCTGTTTTTT
many NA TRBJ2-5 TRBV5-1 CASSLAGPETQYF TGCGCCAGCAGCTTGGCCGGGCCGGAGACCCAGTACTTC
many NA TRBJ2-3 TRBV20-1 CSASFGGAPDTQYF TGCAGTGCTAGTTTTGGGGGGGCCCCAGATACGCAGTATTTT
many TRBD2 TRBJ2-5 TRBV20-1 CSARFGGGATQYF TGCAGTGCTAGGTTCGGCGGGGGGGCGACCCAGTACTTC
few NA TRBJ1-6 TRBV7-9 CASMILGPYNSPLHF TGTGCCAGCATGATCCTTGGGCCTTATAATTCACCCCTCCACTTT
many TRBD1 TRBJ2-1 TRBV20-1 CSARGYRTGEGSYNEQFF TGCAGTGCTAGAGGATATCGGACAGGGGAAGGGTCCTACAATGAGCAGTTCTTC
many NA TRBJ1-1 TRBV7-2 CASSGTGYTEAFF TGTGCCAGCAGCGGCACAGGGTACACTGAAGCTTTCTTT
few TRBD1 TRBJ1-2 TRBV20-1 CSARARQGVYGYTF TGCAGTGCTAGGGCCAGACAGGGAGTCTATGGCTACACCTTC
many NA TRBJ2-7 TRBV6-5 CASRPDSGEQYF TGTGCCAGCAGACCCGACAGTGGCGAGCAGTACTTC
many TRBD2 TRBJ2-1 TRBV4-1 CASSQYWRGYEQFF TGCGCCAGCAGCCAGTACTGGCGGGGGTATGAGCAGTTCTTC
many NA TRBJ2-7 TRBV5-5 CASSLATAYEQYF TGTGCCAGCAGCTTGGCGACAGCCTACGAGCAGTACTTC
NA NA TRBJ1-2 TRBV10-1 CASSGTGTPYGYTF TGCGCCAGCAGTGGGACCGGGACACCCTATGGCTACACCTTC
NA NA TRBJ2-1 TRBV10-3 CAIKDAGSSYNEQFF TGTGCCATCAAAGACGCAGGGAGCTCCTACAATGAGCAGTTCTTC
NA NA TRBJ2-2 TRBV5-1 CASTPGDLTGELFF TGCGCCAGCACACCGGGCGATCTGACCGGGGAGCTGTTTTTT
many NA TRBJ1-1 TRBV5-5 CASSLVGTWGTEAFF TGTGCCAGCAGCTTGGTGGGAACCTGGGGCACTGAAGCTTTCTTT
many NA TRBJ2-2 TRBV3-1 CASSQIVTGELFF TGTGCCAGCAGCCAGATAGTTACCGGGGAGCTGTTTTTT
many NA TRBJ2-1 TRBV9 CASSETSYNEQFF TGTGCCAGCAGCGAGACTAGCTACAATGAGCAGTTCTTC
few TRBD2 TRBJ2-7 TRBV12-3/TRBV12-4 CTKEAGKGVQEQYF TGTACTAAAGAAGCGGGAAAGGGTGTTCAAGAGCAGTACTTC
many TRBD1 TRBJ1-6 TRBV6-5 CASSQGGRSPLHF TGTGCCAGCAGTCAGGGGGGGCGATCACCCCTCCACTTT
many NA TRBJ2-7 TRBV20-1 CSARQGPHEQYF TGCAGTGCTAGACAGGGGCCCCACGAGCAGTACTTC
few TRBD1 TRBJ2-7 TRBV6-5 CASSRGTGGAYEQYF TGTGCCAGCAGCCGCGGGACAGGGGGCGCCTACGAGCAGTACTTC
many NA TRBJ2-1 TRBV9 CASSVGTGNEQFF TGTGCCAGCAGCGTAGGGACTGGCAATGAGCAGTTCTTC
many NA TRBJ2-7 TRBV5-1 CASSSWTMIDEQYF TGCGCCAGCAGCTCTTGGACTATGATCGACGAGCAGTACTTC
many TRBD1 TRBJ2-3 TRBV29-1 CSVGRDRGGTQYF TGCAGCGTTGGTCGGGACAGGGGTGGTACGCAGTATTTT
many TRBD1 TRBJ2-7 TRBV6-5 CASSRDREAYEQYF TGTGCCAGCAGCCGGGACAGGGAGGCCTACGAGCAGTACTTC